A single TCR beta chain is shown here with its context. Its antigen is unidentified. The record originates from a study of OX40 agonist ivuxolimab in advanced cancers. General study points: Average numbers of expanded clones were greater in CD8+ T cells than in CD4+.

The germline gives CDR1 WNHNN, CDR2 SYGVQD (reference sequence). The CDR3 loop spans 13 amino acids. The V segment lost 5 bases and the J segment 6 bases; nucleotides outside the gene matches: 5. The data were produced by immunoSEQ multiplex PCR, yet TCRdb's version contains in-frame clones alone and is incomplete. The sample lists 70,000 to 80,000 clones, about nine tenths seen once, with around 0.79% in the top ten. This material consisted of CD4+ or CD8+ T cells sorted from blood, taken in a trial of the OX40 agonist ivuxolimab. This clonotype was sampled from an adult with an advanced solid tumor such as melanoma, head and neck, liver or kidney cancer. The chain uses TRBV10-1 and TRBJ2-3; 7 bases map to TRBD1. This chain's CDR3 is CASSTGAADTQYF. DNA for the CDR3: TGCGCCAGCAGTACAGGGGCGGCTGATACGCAGTATTTT.